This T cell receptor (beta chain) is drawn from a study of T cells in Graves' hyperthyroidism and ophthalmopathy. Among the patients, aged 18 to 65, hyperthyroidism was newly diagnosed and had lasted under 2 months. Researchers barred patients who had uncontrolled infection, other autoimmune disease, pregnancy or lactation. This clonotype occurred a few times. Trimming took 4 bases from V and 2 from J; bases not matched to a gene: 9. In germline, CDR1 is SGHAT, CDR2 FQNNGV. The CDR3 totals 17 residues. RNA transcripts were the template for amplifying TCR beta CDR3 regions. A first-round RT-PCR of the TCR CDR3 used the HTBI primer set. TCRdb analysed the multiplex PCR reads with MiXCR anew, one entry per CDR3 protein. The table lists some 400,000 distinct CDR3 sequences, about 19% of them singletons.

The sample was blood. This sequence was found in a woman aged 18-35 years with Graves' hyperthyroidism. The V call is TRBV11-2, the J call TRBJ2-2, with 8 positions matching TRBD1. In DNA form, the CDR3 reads TGTGCCAGCAGCTCCGACAGGGGAGACGCTAACACCGGGGAGCTGTTTTTT. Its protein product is CASSSDRGDANTGELFF.